Listed below are T cell receptor beta chains from one sample, sequenced in a study of cytomegalovirus exposure and HLA in healthy donors. Sequenced by immunoSEQ multiplex PCR; TCRdb stores in-frame clones only, minus some. The data show 120,000 to 150,000 clones, with 60% to 80% seen just once and around 5% held by the top ten. The sequenced sample was PBMCs. These receptors came from a male donor in good health and CMV-seronegative. The CDR3 runs from the conserved cysteine through the conserved F or W. The D gene is left open where the match is weak. Clone size is stated in some rows and not others, as once, few, many or a class when expanded.

. | TRBD1 | 16 | TRBJ2-3 | TRBV19 | TGTGCCAGTAGTCCCACCCGGACAGGGAGTCGGGATACGCAGTATTTT | CASSPTRTGSRDTQYF
. | . | 16 | TRBJ1-3 | TRBV30 | TGTGCCTGGGGTCGGGGGGTCCTGCTTACTGGAAACACCATATATTTT | CAWGRGVLLTGNTIYF
once | . | 17 | TRBJ1-3 | TRBV7-2 | TGTGCCAGCAGCTTAGAAGGGGGTGAGGCCCCTGGAAACACCATATATTTT | CASSLEGGEAPGNTIYF
. | . | 12 | TRBJ2-3 | TRBV29-1 | TGCAGCGTTCAGAAGATAACAGATACGCAGTATTTT | CSVQKITDTQYF
. | . | 14 | TRBJ2-6 | TRBV4-3 | TGCGCCAGCAGCCAAGCGTTTGGGGCCAACGTCCTGACTTTC | CASSQAFGANVLTF
. | TRBD1 | 14 | TRBJ1-1 | TRBV30 | TGTGCCTGGAGTATGACAGGGTCCGCCACTGAAGCTTTCTTT | CAWSMTGSATEAFF
few | TRBD2 | 16 | TRBJ2-1 | TRBV5-5 | TGTGCCAGCAGCTTGCGTGTACTAGCGGGTTACAATGAGCAGTTCTTC | CASSLRVLAGYNEQFF
. | TRBD1 | 14 | TRBJ1-2 | TRBV5-4 | TGTGCCAGCAGCGTCGGACAGGGAGACTATGGCTACACCTTC | CASSVGQGDYGYTF
. | . | 14 | TRBJ1-1 | TRBV27 | TGTGCCAGCAAACGAGATAGGGAACTAGGTGAAGCTTTCTTT | CASKRDRELGEAFF
. | . | 15 | TRBJ2-2 | TRBV4-1 | TGCGCCAGCAGCCAAGATGAGATTAACACCGGGGAGCTGTTTTTT | CASSQDEINTGELFF
. | . | 14 | TRBJ1-3 | TRBV9 | TGTGCCAGCAGCCTGAGAGTCTCTGGAAACACCATATATTTT | CASSLRVSGNTIYF
. | TRBD2 | 16 | TRBJ2-3 | TRBV4-3 | TGCGCCAGCAGCCAAGCCAGACTAGCGGTCACCGATACGCAGTATTTT | CASSQARLAVTDTQYF
once | . | 15 | TRBJ1-2 | TRBV7-9 | TGTGCCAGCAGCTTAAGGGGGGGCACTAACTATGGCTACACCTTC | CASSLRGGTNYGYTF
. | . | 15 | TRBJ1-2 | TRBV2 | TGTGCCAGCAGTGACCCAACGGGAGCGGACTATGGCTACACCTTC | CASSDPTGADYGYTF
. | . | 15 | TRBJ1-2 | TRBV27 | TGTGCCAGCAGTAAAAACCATCAGGGGCTCTATGGCTACACCTTC | CASSKNHQGLYGYTF
. | . | 18 | TRBJ2-5 | TRBV9 | TGTGCCAGCAGCCATTCTAGATGGGAGGGGGGGTACCAAGAGACCCAGTACTTC | CASSHSRWEGGYQETQYF
few | TRBD1 | 15 | TRBJ2-1 | TRBV4-2 | TGTGCCAGCAGCCACCCGGGGGACAGGGACAATGAGCAGTTCTTC | CASSHPGDRDNEQFF
once | . | 13 | TRBJ2-3 | TRBV30 | TGTGCCTGGAGTAGGCGGGGCACAGATACGCAGTATTTT | CAWSRRGTDTQYF
. | . | 16 | TRBJ1-1 | TRBV29-1 | TGCAGCGTTCGCACAGGGTTCCTCGGAGTGAACACTGAAGCTTTCTTT | CSVRTGFLGVNTEAFF
. | TRBD2 | 15 | TRBJ2-3 | TRBV7-2 | TGTGCCAGCAGCTTAATGCTAGCGGGGGGAGATACGCAGTATTTT | CASSLMLAGGDTQYF
. | . | 13 | TRBJ2-7 | TRBV4-1 | TGCGCCAGCAGCCGGGACTCAACCTACGAGCAGTACTTC | CASSRDSTYEQYF
. | TRBD2 | 14 | TRBJ2-1 | TRBV9 | TGTGCCAGCAGCCGCGGGGGGGCAAACAATGAGCAGTTCTTC | CASSRGGANNEQFF
. | TRBD1 | 15 | TRBJ1-1 | TRBV7-6 | TGTGCCAGCAGCTCCCCCGCCCGACAGGGAGGTGAAGCTTTCTTT | CASSSPARQGGEAFF
. | . | 15 | TRBJ1-6 | TRBV6-5 | TGTGCCAGCAGTCCACGGGGGTGGAATAATTCACCCCTCCACTTT | CASSPRGWNNSPLHF
many | TRBD1 | 15 | TRBJ1-5 | TRBV28 | TGTGCCAGCAGGACAGGGTCGATAGGCAATCAGCCCCAGCATTTT | CASRTGSIGNQPQHF
once | . | 16 | TRBJ2-5 | TRBV5-8 | TGTGCCAGCAGCTTGACCGGGACTTCGGACCAAGAGACCCAGTACTTC | CASSLTGTSDQETQYF
. | . | 15 | TRBJ1-2 | TRBV7-2 | TGTGCCAGCAGCTTAGAGCGGGGGCTTGTCTATGGCTACACCTTC | CASSLERGLVYGYTF
few | TRBD2 | 12 | TRBJ2-2 | TRBV5-4 | TGTGCCAGCAGGGCGGGAGTCGGGGAGCTGTTTTTT | CASRAGVGELFF
. | TRBD1 | 15 | TRBJ2-1 | TRBV6-5 | TGTGCCAGCAGTAGGACAGGGAAAGGCTACAATGAGCAGTTCTTC | CASSRTGKGYNEQFF
. | TRBD1 | 15 | TRBJ1-2 | TRBV28 | TGTGCCAGCAGTTTAAAGGTAAGACAGGGGAATGGCTACACCTTC | CASSLKVRQGNGYTF
. | TRBD1 | 15 | TRBJ2-7 | TRBV7-6 | TGTGCCAGCAGCTTAGCAATGGGACAGGGGAGCGAGCAGTACTTC | CASSLAMGQGSEQYF